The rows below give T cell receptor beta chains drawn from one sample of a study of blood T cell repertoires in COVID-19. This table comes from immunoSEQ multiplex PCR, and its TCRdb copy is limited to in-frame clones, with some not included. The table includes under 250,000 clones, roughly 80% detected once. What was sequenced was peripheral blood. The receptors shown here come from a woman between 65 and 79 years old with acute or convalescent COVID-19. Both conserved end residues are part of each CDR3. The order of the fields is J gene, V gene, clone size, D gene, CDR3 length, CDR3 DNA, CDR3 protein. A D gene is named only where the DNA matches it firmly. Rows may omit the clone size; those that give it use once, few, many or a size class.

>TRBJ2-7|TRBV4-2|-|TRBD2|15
TGTGCCAGCAGCCAAGCAAGCGGGAGCTCCTACGAGCAGTACTTC
CASSQASGSSYEQYF
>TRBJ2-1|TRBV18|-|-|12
TGTGCCAGCTCAGTTAGGAGGGATGAGCAGTTCTTC
CASSVRRDEQFF
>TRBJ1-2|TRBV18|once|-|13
TGTGCCAGCTCACCCAGCCCAGAGGCTGGCTACACCTTC
CASSPSPEAGYTF
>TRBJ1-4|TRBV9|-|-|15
TGTGCCAGCAGCGTAGGGTGGGCTCATAATGAAAAACTGTTTTTT
CASSVGWAHNEKLFF
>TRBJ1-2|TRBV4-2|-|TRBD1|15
TGTGCCAGCAGGGGGCCAGGGGGCGCATCCTATGGCTACACCTTC
CASRGPGGASYGYTF
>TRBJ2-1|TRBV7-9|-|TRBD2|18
TGTGCCAGCAGCTTCCCCTTCCGCTTAGCGGGAGTTTACAATGAGCAGTTCTTC
CASSFPFRLAGVYNEQFF
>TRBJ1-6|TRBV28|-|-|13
TGTGCCAGCAGTTTATTTCCAAATTCACCCCTCCACTTT
CASSLFPNSPLHF
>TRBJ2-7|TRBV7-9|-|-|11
TGTGCCAGCAGCTCCGCCGATAGTAAGTACTTC
CASSSADSKYF
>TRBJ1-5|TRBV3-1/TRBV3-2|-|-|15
TGTGCCAGCAGCCAAGAAGGGGGTCCCATTCAGCCCCAGCATTTT
CASSQEGGPIQPQHF
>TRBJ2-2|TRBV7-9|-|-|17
TGTGCCAGCAGCTCAACAGGGACTACCACCAACACCGGGGAGCTGTTTTTT
CASSSTGTTTNTGELFF
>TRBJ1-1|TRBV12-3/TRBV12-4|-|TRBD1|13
TGTGCCAGCAGCCAGGGGGCCGGCACTGAAGCTTTCTTT
CASSQGAGTEAFF
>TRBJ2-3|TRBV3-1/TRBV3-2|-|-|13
TGTGCCAGCAGCCGGGCAGGCACAGATACGCAGTATTTT
CASSRAGTDTQYF
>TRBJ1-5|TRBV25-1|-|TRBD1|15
TGTGCCAGCAGTGAATCAAGGGACAGGGATCAGCCCCAGCATTTT
CASSESRDRDQPQHF
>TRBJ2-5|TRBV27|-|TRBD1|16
TGTGCCAGCAGTTCTGCCCTCGGACAGGGAGAAGAGACCCAGTACTTC
CASSSALGQGEETQYF
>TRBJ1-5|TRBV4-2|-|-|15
TGTGCCAGCAGCCAAGACGGAGGTAGCAATCAGCCCCAGCATTTT
CASSQDGGSNQPQHF
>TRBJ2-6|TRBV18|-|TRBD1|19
TGTGCCAGCTCACCACGTAGGACAGGGGGCGGCTCTGGGGCCAACGTCCTGACTTTC
CASSPRRTGGGSGANVLTF
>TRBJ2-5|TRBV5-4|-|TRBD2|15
TGTGCCAGCAGGGGCGGGACTAGCGACCAAGAGACCCAGTACTTC
CASRGGTSDQETQYF
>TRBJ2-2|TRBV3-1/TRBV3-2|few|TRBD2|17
TGTGCCAGCAGCCAAGTTAGCGGGAGAGAGAACACCGGGGAGCTGTTTTTT
CASSQVSGRENTGELFF
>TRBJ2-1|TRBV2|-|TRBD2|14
TGTGCCAGCAAAAATGAGCGGGAGGGTGGTGAGCAGTTCTTC
CASKNEREGGEQFF
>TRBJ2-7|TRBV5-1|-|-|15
TGCGCCAGCAGCCCGGGGGCAGGGGGATTATACGAGCAGTACTTC
CASSPGAGGLYEQYF
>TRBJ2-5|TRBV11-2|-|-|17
TGTGCCAGCAGCTTAGATGTCCTTCGGGGGAGAGGGTCCTCCCAGTACTTC
CASSLDVLRGRGSSQYF
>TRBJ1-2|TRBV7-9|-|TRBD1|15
TGTGCCAGCAGCTTAGGGACAGGGGCGCCCTATGGCTACACCTTC
CASSLGTGAPYGYTF
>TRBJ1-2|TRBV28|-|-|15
TGTGCCAGCATTGAAGCCAGGGGTTCTGTCTATGGCTACACCTTC
CASIEARGSVYGYTF
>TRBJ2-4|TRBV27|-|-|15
TGTGCCAGCAGTTCCCCGCAGGGGATCAAAAACATTCAGTACTTC
CASSSPQGIKNIQYF
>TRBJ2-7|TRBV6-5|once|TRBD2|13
TGTGCCAGTAGGACTAGTGGGGGCTACGAGCAGTACTTC
CASRTSGGYEQYF
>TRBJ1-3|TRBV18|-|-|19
TGTGCCAGCTCACCGTATCTTGGTTCGGGGAAAACGGCTGGAAACACCATATATTTT
CASSPYLGSGKTAGNTIYF
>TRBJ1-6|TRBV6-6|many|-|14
TGTGCCAGCAGTTACTCGGGAGCAAGTTCACCCCTCCACTTT
CASSYSGASSPLHF
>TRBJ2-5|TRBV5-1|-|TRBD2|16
TGCGCCAGCAGCGTAGCGGGGCAAGCGACCCAAGAGACCCAGTACTTC
CASSVAGQATQETQYF
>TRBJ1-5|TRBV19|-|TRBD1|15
TGTGCCAGTACCCGGACAGGGGGCGATTATCAGCCCCAGCATTTT
CASTRTGGDYQPQHF
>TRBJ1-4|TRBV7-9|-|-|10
TGTGCCATTGGGGACAAAAAACTGTTTTTT
CAIGDKKLFF
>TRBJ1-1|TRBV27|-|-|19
TGTGCCAGCAGTGCAGATCGTGGGGGGGCTAGGGGGATGAACACTGAAGCTTTCTTT
CASSADRGGARGMNTEAFF
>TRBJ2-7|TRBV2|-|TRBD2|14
TGTGCCAGCAGTGACCAGATAGCGGGTTACGAGCAGTACTTC
CASSDQIAGYEQYF
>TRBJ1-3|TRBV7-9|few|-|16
TGTGCCAGCAGCCTTGACAGGCTTTACTCTGGAAACACCATATATTTT
CASSLDRLYSGNTIYF
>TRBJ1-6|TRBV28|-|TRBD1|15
TGTGCCAGCAGTTTTAGGGGGCAGGCCAATTCACCCCTCCACTTT
CASSFRGQANSPLHF
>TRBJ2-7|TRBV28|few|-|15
TGTGCCAGCAGTTTAGGGCAGGGGAACCAGTACGAGCAGTACTTC
CASSLGQGNQYEQYF
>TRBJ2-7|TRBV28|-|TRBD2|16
TGTGCCAGCAGGACGGGACTAGCGGGAGGATCGAGCGAGCAGTACTTC
CASRTGLAGGSSEQYF
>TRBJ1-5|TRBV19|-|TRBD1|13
TGTGCCAGTAGTAACGACAGGGATCAGCCCCAGCATTTT
CASSNDRDQPQHF
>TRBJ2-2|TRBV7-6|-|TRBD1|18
TGTGCCAGCAGCGTACCGGGACAGGGTTCCGCGAACACCGGGGAGCTGTTTTTT
CASSVPGQGSANTGELFF
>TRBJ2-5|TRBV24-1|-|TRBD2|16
TGTGCCACCAGTGGAGGTAGCGGGAGGGGGGAAGAGACCCAGTACTTC
CATSGGSGRGEETQYF
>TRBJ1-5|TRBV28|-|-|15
TGTGCCAGCAGCCACCTAGAAAGTACTAATCAGCCCCAGCATTTT
CASSHLESTNQPQHF
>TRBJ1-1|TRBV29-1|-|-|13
TGCAGCGCCAGGACAGCCATGAACACTGAAGCTTTCTTT
CSARTAMNTEAFF
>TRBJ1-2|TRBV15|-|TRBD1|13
TGTGCCACCAGCAGACAGGGGGAGTCGGGCTACACCTTC
CATSRQGESGYTF
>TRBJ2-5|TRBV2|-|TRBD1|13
TGTGCCAGCAGTGGGACAGGTTCGGAGACCCAGTACTTC
CASSGTGSETQYF
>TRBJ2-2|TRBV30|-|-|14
TGTGCCTGGAGTGTACCGAGGGGGACCGGGGAGCTGTTTTTT
CAWSVPRGTGELFF
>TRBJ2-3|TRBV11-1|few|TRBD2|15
TGTGCCAGCAGCCCCGGGACTAGGTCCGCCGATACGCAGTATTTT
CASSPGTRSADTQYF